Listed below are T cell receptor beta chains from one sample, sequenced in a study of metastatic and nonmetastatic thyroid tumors. Via MiXCR, TCRdb re-called the PCR reads. The table records 45,000 to 60,000 clones, roughly a sixth of them present only once. Sequences were obtained from blood. These receptors were obtained from a female donor with papillary thyroid cancer or a benign thyroid nodule (not recorded which). Some clones in this sample may be carry-over from other donors' samples. CDR3s include the opening cysteine and the closing phenylalanine or tryptophan. A D gene is named only where the DNA matches it firmly. Only part of the rows carry a size: once, few, many, or a class if the clone is expanded.

V gene	D gene	clone size	J gene	CDR3 DNA	CDR3 protein
TRBV12-3/TRBV12-4	NA	few	TRBJ1-1	TGTGCCAGCAGTTTAGGACAGAAGAACACTGAAGCTTTCTTT	CASSLGQKNTEAFF
TRBV6-2/TRBV6-3	TRBD2	few	TRBJ2-2	TGTGCCAGCAGTTACTCTGGCGGGAGAAACCTTGCCGGGGAGCTGTTTTTT	CASSYSGGRNLAGELFF
TRBV18	NA	NA	TRBJ2-3	TGTGCCAGCTCTCAAGGGGCAGATACGCAGTATTTT	CASSQGADTQYF
TRBV27	TRBD1	many	TRBJ1-5	TGTGCCAGCAGCCCGACGGGACAGGGATACAATCAGCCCCAGCATTTT	CASSPTGQGYNQPQHF
TRBV6-5	TRBD2	many	TRBJ2-2	TGTGCCAGCAGTTCTACTTCACTAGCGGGACACTACACCGGGGAGCTGTTTTTT	CASSSTSLAGHYTGELFF
TRBV5-6	NA	NA	TRBJ2-2	TGTGCCAGCAGCTTGTTGGTCCGACCGGGATTTAACACCGGTGAGCTGTTTTTT	CASSLLVRPGFNTGELFF
TRBV20-1	NA	many	TRBJ2-1	TGCAGTGCTGGGCGACCGGGACAACGCTACAATGAGCAGTTCTTC	CSAGRPGQRYNEQFF
TRBV7-8	NA	many	TRBJ2-7	TGTGCCAGCAGCCCAGGGGGGGGATACTACGAGCAGTACTTC	CASSPGGGYYEQYF
TRBV9	TRBD2	NA	TRBJ2-3	TGTGCCAGCAGCTATAGCGGGAGTAGGGCAGATACGCAGTATTTT	CASSYSGSRADTQYF
TRBV20-1	NA	medium-sized	TRBJ1-3	TGCAGTGCTAGAGTGGGCCATGGGGGTGGAAACACCATATATTTT	CSARVGHGGGNTIYF
TRBV2	TRBD2	few	TRBJ2-3	TGTGCCAGCACCCGGGAGGCCCGAGGAGATACGCAGTATTTT	CASTREARGDTQYF
TRBV19	NA	many	TRBJ1-4	TGTGCCAGTAGTTCACAGGTTGCAACTAATGAAAAACTGTTTTTT	CASSSQVATNEKLFF
TRBV19	NA	many	TRBJ2-3	TGTGCCAGTAGTGCCCCCGGGACCGACCATACGCAGTATTTT	CASSAPGTDHTQYF
TRBV20-1	NA	many	TRBJ1-1	TGCAGTGCTAGGAGGGACGGGAACACTGAAGCTTTCTTT	CSARRDGNTEAFF
TRBV6-1	NA	medium-sized	TRBJ1-2	TGTGCCAGCAGTGATGGGTCAGGGTATGGCTACACCTTC	CASSDGSGYGYTF
TRBV28	TRBD1	few	TRBJ1-2	TGTGCCAGCAGCGGACAGGGGGGTAAATATGGCTACACCTTC	CASSGQGGKYGYTF
TRBV9	NA	NA	TRBJ1-1	TGTGCCAGCAGCGTAGGGCGTGGGGGGAACACTGAAGCTTTCTTT	CASSVGRGGNTEAFF
TRBV3-1	TRBD2	many	TRBJ2-7	TGTGCCAGCAGCCAACTAACTAGCGGGAGGGGCGAGCAGTACTTC	CASSQLTSGRGEQYF
TRBV2	TRBD2	many	TRBJ2-3	TGTGCCAGCAGTTATCTTTATAGCGGGGGGAGCACAGATACGCAGTATTTT	CASSYLYSGGSTDTQYF
TRBV20-1	NA	many	TRBJ1-4	TGCAGTGCTAGTTACCGCCCCCCGAATCTGCCCGAAAAACTGTTTTTT	CSASYRPPNLPEKLFF
TRBV5-6	NA	many	TRBJ1-1	TGTGCCAGCCAGGGGTTCGGTACTGAAGCTTTCTTT	CASQGFGTEAFF
TRBV11-2	NA	NA	TRBJ2-1	TGTGCCAGCAGCTATAGGGGAGACCCTGTGGATGAGCAGTTCTTC	CASSYRGDPVDEQFF
TRBV25-1	NA	many	TRBJ1-3	TGTGCCAGCAGTGTCTGGGGGTCTGGAAACACCATATATTTT	CASSVWGSGNTIYF
TRBV28	TRBD1	many	TRBJ2-7	TGTGCCAGCAGTTCAACCTCGCCGGGACAGGGGCTTTCCTACGAGCAGTACTTC	CASSSTSPGQGLSYEQYF
TRBV6-5	NA	NA	TRBJ2-7	TGTGCCAGCAGTTACAGTGGGATCGAGCAGTACTTC	CASSYSGIEQYF
TRBV6-5	TRBD2	many	TRBJ2-1	TGTGCCAGCAGTTACATCGGGGGGTACAATGAGCAGTTCTTC	CASSYIGGYNEQFF
TRBV4-1	NA	many	TRBJ2-7	TGCGCCAGCAGCCAAGATCTTCTGAGGGCCTCCGAGCAGTACTTC	CASSQDLLRASEQYF
TRBV7-8	NA	many	TRBJ2-7	TGTGCCAGCAGCTTAATGAGGGGAGTTCTTTACGAGCAGTACTTC	CASSLMRGVLYEQYF
TRBV6-1	TRBD2	NA	TRBJ2-2	TGTGCCAGCACTACCCCGGGACTAGCAAGGGTCACCGGTGAGCTGTTTTTT	CASTTPGLARVTGELFF
TRBV6-1	NA	NA	TRBJ2-2	TGTGCCAGCACGCCTGGATCGAACACAGGGGAGCTGTTTTTT	CASTPGSNTGELFF
TRBV11-1	NA	NA	TRBJ2-6	TGTGCCATCAGCTTGGCGGGCCTCTGGAGGAGTGGGGCCAACGTCCTGACTTTC	CAISLAGLWRSGANVLTF
TRBV9	TRBD1	many	TRBJ2-3	TGTGCCAGCAGCGTAACCGGGACAGTTATAGATACGCAGTATTTT	CASSVTGTVIDTQYF
TRBV2	NA	many	TRBJ2-1	TGTGCCAGCAGTCCGAATCTCCCTGAGCAGTTCTTC	CASSPNLPEQFF
TRBV6-1	NA	medium-sized	TRBJ2-7	TGTGCCAGCAGCCCCTCCTACGAGCAGTACTTC	CASSPSYEQYF
TRBV12-3/TRBV12-4	NA	many	TRBJ2-5	TGTGCCAGCACCTCCCAAGAGACCCAGTACTTC	CASTSQETQYF
TRBV6-4	NA	many	TRBJ2-3	TGTGCCAGCAGTGACTCGCCAGGTTCTAGCACAGATACGCAGTATTTT	CASSDSPGSSTDTQYF
TRBV19	NA	many	TRBJ1-2	TGTGCCAGCCACTCGGGGGCAGAGGACAACTATGGCTACACCTTC	CASHSGAEDNYGYTF
TRBV14	NA	many	TRBJ2-1	TGTGCCAGCAGCCAAGAGGGACCAATAGGGGACTACAATGAGCAGTTCTTC	CASSQEGPIGDYNEQFF
TRBV7-6	NA	NA	TRBJ2-1	TGTGCCAGCAGCTTCCGGCAGTATGAGCGGTTCTTC	CASSFRQYERFF